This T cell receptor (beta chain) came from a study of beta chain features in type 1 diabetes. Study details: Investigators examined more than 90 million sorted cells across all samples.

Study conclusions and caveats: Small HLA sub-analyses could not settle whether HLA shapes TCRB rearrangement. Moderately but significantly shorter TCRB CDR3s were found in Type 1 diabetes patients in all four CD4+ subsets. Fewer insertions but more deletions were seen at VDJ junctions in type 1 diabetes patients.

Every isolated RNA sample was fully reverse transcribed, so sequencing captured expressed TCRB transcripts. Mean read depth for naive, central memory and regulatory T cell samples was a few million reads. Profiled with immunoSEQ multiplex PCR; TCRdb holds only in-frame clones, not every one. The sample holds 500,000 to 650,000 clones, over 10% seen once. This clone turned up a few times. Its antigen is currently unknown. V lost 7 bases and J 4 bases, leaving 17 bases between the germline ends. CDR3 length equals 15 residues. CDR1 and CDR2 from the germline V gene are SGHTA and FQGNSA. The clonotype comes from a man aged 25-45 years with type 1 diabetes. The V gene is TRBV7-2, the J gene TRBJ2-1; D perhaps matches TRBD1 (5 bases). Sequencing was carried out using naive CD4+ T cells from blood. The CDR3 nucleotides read TGTGCCAGCACCGTTCATCCAGGGCGGTACAATGAGCAGTTCTTC. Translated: CASTVHPGRYNEQFF.